This TCR beta chain appears in the sequencing data of a study of blood T cell repertoires in COVID-19. Study summary: Whether acute or convalescent, the COVID-19 samples came from the United States, Italy and Spain. Sources were T cells, B-cell-depleted T cells, or PBMCs; the material itself was cDNA or gDNA.

The germline gives CDR1 SNHLY, CDR2 FYNNEI. V was pared by 6 bases and J by 8 bases, with 16 bases between. The CDR3 covers 13 residues. Authors' methods: Estimation of nucleated cell counts relied on the amplification of reference gene primers. TCRdb keeps only in-frame clones here, not all; method: immunoSEQ multiplex PCR. D and trimming were read from the DNA, whereas the V and J calls and clone size are those reported in that table. The sample includes over 300,000 clones, about 90% of them seen just once. The sequencing input was peripheral blood. The rearrangement joins TRBV2 to TRBJ1-2; D is unclear. This sequence originates from a man between 18 and 29 years old who had recovered from COVID-19. The CDR3 here is CASSVGGIEGYTF. CDR3 nucleotides: TGTGCCAGCAGCGTGGGAGGTATTGAGGGCTACACCTTC.